The source of this T cell receptor (beta chain) is a study of CD8 T cells in ankylosing spondylitis. Study findings and constraints: Several highly homologous variants formed a TCR beta motif that appeared characteristic of ankylosing spondylitis blood. Reports say disease-linked clones showed up significantly more in matched ankylosing spondylitis synovial fluid. Some motif variants were previously reported in reactive arthritis synovial fluid and blood. Clones linked to disease, bearing a CD8+ phenotype, were relatively rare in peripheral blood.

CDR3 size: 15 residues. Trimming shortened V by 1 base and J by 0 bases, and 10 bases separated the two germline ends. In germline, CDR1 is MGHRA, CDR2 YSYEKL. Quantitative barcoded 5'-RACE was used to prepare TCR beta libraries. TCRdb reanalysed the 5' RACE reads using MiXCR and keeps one entry per CDR3 protein. Among approximately 550,000 distinct CDR3 sequences listed, roughly 12% were seen once. This clonotype appeared a few times. Its specificity is not known. The genes are TRBV4-1 and TRBJ2-7; no clear D. The clonotype was recovered from a male donor with ankylosing spondylitis. The sample comprised blood, either unsorted or a sorted T cell fraction (not recorded which). The CDR3 spells CASSQVSGLSYEQYF. The CDR3 region has the DNA TGCGCCAGCAGCCAAGTTTCAGGCCTCTCCTACGAGCAGTACTTC.